These 8 T cell receptor beta chains share one sample of origin, sequenced in a study of tissue T cells after allogeneic stem cell transplantation. Repertoires were generated with immunoSEQ multiplex PCR, while TCRdb's copy carries only in-frame clones and drops some. The repertoire includes thousands of clones, over 30% of them detected once, and 5.5% to 8% sits in the top ten. The sample's time point: mouse harvest day 14 after allogeneic transplant. Each mouse received 10^7 T-cell-depleted marrow cells plus 10^6 splenic CD5+ T cells by tail vein. The sequencing sample was made of skin. The receptors were sampled from a female BALB/c mouse given C57BL/6 T cells with graft-versus-host disease after an allogeneic hematopoietic cell transplant.

Points on this clone: Any gene name here is a mouse gene name. The DNA ends 1 residue before the CDR3 does, and the rest of the CDR3 is filled in from the germline J gene. The chain uses TRBV13-2 and TRBJ2-3, with 9 bases that match TRBD2. This CDR3 has 15 residues. V shed 5 bases and J 0 bases; nucleotides not matched to a gene: 4. Germline V gene data show CDR1 as NNHNN and CDR2 as SYGAGS (reference sequence). Partial CDR3 DNA: TGTGCCAGCGGGCCGGGACTGGGTAGTGCAGAAACGCTGTAT. It translates to CASGPGLGSAETLY. The full CDR3 reads CASGPGLGSAETLYF.

Details on this clone: Gene names and germline refer to mouse. The observed sequence ends 1 residue before the CDR3 terminus, with the missing tail filled in from the germline J gene. This sample includes further DNA sequences coding for the same CDR3. The chain recombines TRBV26 with TRBJ2-1, with a weak D call TRBD2 (6 bases). The CDR3 runs 16 residues. With 6 bases removed from V and 0 bases from J, the gap between germline ends came to 15 bases. Germline values: CDR1 KGHPV, CDR2 FQNQEV (reference sequence). This chain's CDR3 is CASRRLGSYNYAEQFF. The CDR3 bases that were read are TGTGCCAGCAGACGGCTGGGGTCCTATAACTATGCTGAGCAGTTC.

Sample share makes this clone medium-sized. The listed genes are named as in mouse. The read ends 1 residue before the CDR3 terminus; that terminus is restored from the germline J gene. The chain uses TRBV13-1 and TRBJ2-1; TRBD2 agrees at 7 bases. Trimming removed 7 bases from V and 1 base from J; junction bases left unmatched: 2. Germline V CDR1 and CDR2: NSHNY, SYGAGN. The CDR3 runs to 13 residues. CDR3: CASLGENYAEQFF. The DNA read from the CDR3 is TGTGCCAGCCTGGGGGAGAACTATGCTGAGCAGTTC.

This clone was picked up a small number of times. Any gene name here is a mouse gene name. Coverage ceases 1 residue before the CDR3 finishes, and the germline J gene fills in the end. The chain recombines TRBV13-2 with TRBJ1-3, with D possibly being TRBD1 (6 bases). V was pared by 2 bases and J by 0 bases, with 9 bases between. Per germline, CDR1 NNHNN and CDR2 SYGAGS (reference sequence). This CDR3 contains 15 residues. CDR3 DNA, as far as it was read: TGTGCCAGCGGTGACACAGGGTTTTCTGGAAATACGCTCTAT. Its translation is CASGDTGFSGNTLY. The full CDR3 is CASGDTGFSGNTLYF.

In this sample, this clone is medium-sized (0.01 to 0.1%). The genes are named according to mouse. The read is 1 residue too short to cover the CDR3 end, so that end is filled in from the germline J gene. V usage is TRBV16 and J usage is TRBJ1-3; possible D gene TRBD1, 6 bases. The germline gives CDR1 SGHSA, CDR2 FRNQAP. Trimming took off 5 bases at V and 0 bases at J, with 8 bases between the two ends. CDR3 length: 14 residues. This CDR3 reads CASSRDNSGNTLYF. CDR3 bases read: TGTGCAAGCAGCCGGGACAATTCTGGAAATACGCTCTAT.

Notes on this clone: Germline and genes: mouse. The CDR3 end is not reached by the read, which stops 1 residue before it; the germline J gene fills it in. The chain links TRBV26 to TRBJ2-1; TRBD2 matches 13 bases. J lost 3 bases, V lost 6 bases, and 5 bases had no gene match. The V gene's germline CDR1 is KGHPV and CDR2 FQNQEV (reference sequence). The CDR3 extends over 16 amino acids. The sequenced CDR3 bases are TGTGCCAGCAGGGACTGGGGGGGCGCTGTCTATGCTGAGCAGTTC. Translation: CASRDWGGAVYAEQF. The full CDR3 is CASRDWGGAVYAEQFF. Variable domain in full (rest from reference TRBV26 and TRBJ2-1): NSKVIQTPRYLVKGQGQKAKMRCIPEKGHPVVFWYQQNKNNEFKFLINFQNQEVLQQIDMTEKRFSAECPSNSPCSLEIQSSEAGDSALYLCASRDWGGAVYAEQFFGPGTRLTVL.

Concerning this clone itself: Germline and genes: mouse. The sample holds other DNA sequences that translate to the same CDR3. CDR3: CASSLRDRDTQYF. CDR3 bases read: TGTGCCAGCAGTCTACGGGACAGGGACACCCAGTAC. The chain is built from TRBV26 and TRBJ2-5; TRBD1 agrees at 8 bases. Sequencing ends 1 residue short of the CDR3 end; the germline J gene provides the rest. The V gene end was trimmed by 3 bases and the J gene end by 6 bases; junction bases not matched to a gene: 2. This CDR3 comprises 13 residues. Per germline, CDR1 KGHPV and CDR2 FQNQEV (reference sequence).

On this clone: Genes here carry mouse names. Coverage ceases 1 residue before the CDR3 finishes, and the germline J gene fills in the end. The V gene is TRBV26, the J gene TRBJ2-7; weak D call: TRBD1 (5 bases). This CDR3 contains 13 residues. V was pared by 0 bases and J by 4 bases, with 7 bases between. Germline lookup yields CDR1 KGHPV and CDR2 FQNQEV (reference sequence). CDR3 bases read: TGTGCCAGCAGTCTGTCTCAGGGATATGAACAGTAC. Its translation: CASSLSQGYEQY. The full CDR3 reads CASSLSQGYEQYF.